These 21 T cell receptor beta chains share one sample of origin, sequenced in a study of regulatory T cells in long-lasting Graves disease. Libraries of TCR beta came from iRepertoire HTBI primers plus Arm-PCR of CDR3 regions. TCRdb reprocessed the multiplex PCR reads with MiXCR, giving one entry per CDR3 protein. The data contain around 450,000 distinct CDR3 sequences, roughly 15% of them singletons. Described time point: newly diagnosed GD, antithyroid drugs for less than 3 months. PBMCs were the source of the RNA used for TCR sequencing. These data also featured in a second study, about T cells in Graves' hyperthyroidism and ophthalmopathy.

This sample comprised peripheral blood mononuclear cells (PBMCs), obtained at new diagnosis, from a patient treated with antithyroid drugs. The receptors stem from a middle-aged woman with Graves disease.

The chain recombines TRBV7-9 with TRBJ2-7; possibly TRBD1 or TRBD2 for D (5 bases each). The CDR3 loop spans 15 amino acids. V lost 7 bases to trimming and J lost 5 bases, with 21 bases between them. Germline V gives CDR1 SEHNR, CDR2 FQNEAQ (reference sequence). This chain's CDR3 is CASTHTGVGVDEQYF. The CDR3, as DNA: TGTGCCAGCACCCACACCGGAGTGGGGGTAGACGAGCAGTACTTC.

This clonotype came up many times. J is TRBJ1-6 and V is TRBV12-3 or TRBV12-4; TRBD1 agrees at 8 bases. V shed 6 bases and J 5 bases; nucleotides not matched to a gene: 6. This CDR3 spans 15 amino acids. This CDR3 is CASSLQGGNNSPLHF. CDR3 coding DNA: TGTGCCAGCAGCCTACAGGGGGGGAATAATTCACCCCTCCACTTT.

This clonotype showed up just a few times. CDR3 loop: CASSFLSWWRDKNRTDTQYF. In DNA, the CDR3 is TGTGCCAGCAGCTTCTTGTCGTGGTGGCGGGACAAAAACCGCACAGATACGCAGTATTTT. The J gene is TRBJ2-3, the V gene TRBV11-3; D assignment may be TRBD1 or TRBD2 (6 bases each). CDR1 and CDR2 from the germline V gene are SGHNT and YENEEA. The CDR3 spans 20 residues. V lost 3 bases and J lost 1, with 26 bases in between.

The table lists this clonotype with many counts. The chain has TRBV14 and TRBJ2-1; D is ambiguous. CDR1 SGHDN and CDR2 FVKESK come from the germline V gene. The germline V and J ends were trimmed by 1 base and 7 bases, with 20 bases remaining between them. The CDR3 runs 17 residues. The DNA for the CDR3 is TGTGCCAGCAGCCAAGGGCCCGAAAACCTTACGGCGAATGAGCAGTTCTTC. This sequence encodes CASSQGPENLTANEQFF.

In its sample, this clonotype was seen many times. The chain has TRBV27 and TRBJ2-2; D possibly corresponds to TRBD2 (7 bases). V shed 5 bases and J shed 5 bases, with 21 bases lying between them. Germline V gene sequence: CDR1 MNHEY, CDR2 SMNVEV (reference sequence). This CDR3 is 17 amino acids long. CDR3 sequence (DNA): TGTGCCAGCAGTCTCCTGCGGGGGCAGGGAGGGACCGGGGAGCTGTTTTTT. This gives the protein CASSLLRGQGGTGELFF.

This clonotype occurred many times. The rearrangement uses TRBV12-3 or TRBV12-4 and TRBJ1-1; D may be TRBD1 (5 bases). V was clipped by 6 bases and J by 4 bases, with 12 bases between them. The CDR3 consists of 13 residues. CDR3: CASSLAGTTEAFF. The DNA of the CDR3 is TGTGCCAGCAGCTTGGCAGGGACCACTGAAGCTTTCTTT.

This clonotype was recorded at least ten times. The rearrangement uses TRBV11-2 and TRBJ2-7; weak D call: TRBD2 (6 bases). V was cut by 1 base and J by 11 bases, with 15 bases left in between. CDR1 and CDR2 (germline): SGHAT, FQNNGV. The CDR3 has 13 amino acids. CDR3: CASSLGEGGKEYF. CDR3 bases: TGTGCCAGCAGCTTAGGGGAAGGCGGGAAGGAGTACTTC. The full variable domain, with the rest looked up from reference TRBV11-2 and TRBJ2-7, is EAGVAQSPRYKIIEKRQSVAFWCNPISGHATLYWYQQILGQGPKLLIQFQNNGVVDDSQLPKDRFSAERLKGVDSTLKIQPAKLEDSAVYLCASSLGEGGKEYFGPGTRLTVT.

This clonotype has only a few counts. The CDR3 reads CASSPGTGNKDTQYF. The CDR3 DNA follows: TGTGCCAGCAGTCCCGGGACAGGGAACAAGGATACGCAGTATTTT. This chain connects TRBV2 to TRBJ2-3, with 9 bases aligning to TRBD1. The CDR3 totals 15 residues. V gave up 5 bases and J gave up 6 bases; unmatched junction bases: 9. Germline assignment: CDR1 SNHLY and CDR2 FYNNEI.

This clonotype has at least ten counts. The rearrangement links TRBV15 to TRBJ1-1; D possibly corresponds to TRBD1 (5 bases). Germline V CDR1 and CDR2: LNHNV, YYDKDF (reference sequence). Trimming pared 5 bases from V and 7 bases from J, leaving 8 bases between. CDR3 length equals 11 residues. The CDR3 DNA reads TGTGCCACCAGCCGAGGGGTTGAAGCTTTCTTT. As protein: CATSRGVEAFF. The complete variable domain, with remaining parts taken from reference TRBV15 and TRBJ1-1, reads DAMVIQNPRYQVTQFGKPVTLSCSQTLNHNVMYWYQQKSSQAPKLLFHYYDKDFNNEADTPDNFQSRRPNTSFCFLDIRSPGLGDTAMYLCATSRGVEAFFGQGTRLTVV.

This clonotype was seen many times. The chain combines TRBV3-1 with TRBJ1-2, with 7 bases that match TRBD1. With V trimmed by 6 bases and J by 8 bases, 12 bases remained unmatched. The CDR3 consists of 14 residues. The V gene's germline CDR1 is LGHDT and CDR2 YNNKEL (reference sequence). CDR3 protein: CASRKGAGGRGYTF. DNA of the CDR3: TGTGCCAGCAGGAAAGGGGCAGGGGGAAGAGGCTACACCTTC.

This clonotype was seen ten or more times. This chain connects TRBV11-2 to TRBJ2-7; possible D gene TRBD2, 5 bases. Trimming took off 3 bases at V and 3 bases at J, with 15 bases between the two ends. Germline V gene data show CDR1 as SGHAT and CDR2 as FQNNGV. The CDR3 is 15 amino acids. For the CDR3, the DNA is TGTGCCAGCAGCTTTGTGAGGACTGGACTCTACGAGCAGTACTTC. Protein product: CASSFVRTGLYEQYF.

The chain links TRBV7-9 to TRBJ2-2; 7 nucleotides line up with TRBD1. From germline, CDR1 is SEHNR and CDR2 FQNEAQ (reference sequence). J gave up 7 bases and V 5 bases, and 1 base lay outside the gene matches. This CDR3 is built from 12 residues. Written as DNA, the CDR3 is TGTGCCAGCAGCGACAGGGTCGGGGAGCTGTTTTTT. It encodes CASSDRVGELFF.

This clonotype was counted between two and nine times. The chain links TRBV12-3 or TRBV12-4 to TRBJ2-4, with unresolved D. The V end was cut by 4 bases, the J end by 11 bases, with 15 bases between. The CDR3 loop spans 13 amino acids. The CDR3 coding sequence is TGTGCCAGCAGTTCCAGAAGAGGTGGTCTTCAGTACTTC. Encoded protein: CASSSRRGGLQYF.

This clonotype was recorded at least ten times. This sequence joins TRBV2 and TRBJ1-1; D gene ambiguous. V shed 6 bases and J shed 1 base, with 12 bases lying between them. Germline V lookup: CDR1 SNHLY, CDR2 FYNNEI. The CDR3 has 14 amino acids. The DNA of the CDR3 is TGTGCCAGCAGAGACCGGACGGGGAACACTGAAGCTTTCTTT. The encoded protein is CASRDRTGNTEAFF.

In its sample, this clonotype was seen many times. The chain combines TRBV28 with TRBJ2-3; no firm D call. Trimming cost V 2 bases and J 0 bases, with 9 bases left between them. Germline V gives CDR1 MDHEN, CDR2 SYDVKM. The CDR3 runs 15 residues. The CDR3 DNA is TGTGCCAGCAGTTTACCCATCCTAAGCACAGATACGCAGTATTTT. Protein: CASSLPILSTDTQYF.

This clonotype was recorded at least ten times. The chain has TRBV11-3 and TRBJ2-7; TRBD2 matches at 11 bases. The V gene's germline CDR1 is SGHNT and CDR2 YENEEA. After removal of 4 bases from V and 5 bases from J, the junction contained 10 bases not matched to a gene. The CDR3 has 16 residues. The CDR3 sequence: CASSYLPTSGTHEQYF. The CDR3 bases are TGTGCCAGCAGCTACCTTCCGACTAGCGGGACCCACGAGCAGTACTTC.

This clonotype was seen many times. This chain links TRBV28 with TRBJ2-3, with TRBD2 identical over 9 bases. CDR1 is MDHEN, CDR2 SYDVKM, per germline. Trimming took 2 bases from V and 0 from J; bases not matched to a gene: 6. The CDR3 consists of 17 residues. The DNA of the CDR3 is TGTGCCAGCAGTTTAATTTCGCGGGAGGGCAGCACAGATACGCAGTATTTT. Translation gives CASSLISREGSTDTQYF.

J is TRBJ2-1 and V is TRBV5-5; D perhaps matches TRBD2 (5 bases). This CDR3 comprises 15 residues. V shed 4 bases and J shed 7 bases, with 18 bases lying between them. Germline V CDR1 and CDR2: SGHKS, YYEKEE (reference sequence). CDR3 nucleotides: TGTGCCAGCAGCATCACTGGGCGACTAATGAATGAGCAGTTCTTC. Its protein is CASSITGRLMNEQFF.

This clonotype was observed many times. Sequence at one end of the junction differs from germline and may be a read error. The gene calls are TRBV27 and TRBJ2-1, with 12 nucleotides matching TRBD2. Germline V gene sequence: CDR1 MNHEY, CDR2 SMNVEV (reference sequence). This CDR3 is 16 amino acids long. This chain's CDR3 is CASSLGTSGLYNEQFF. The CDR3 DNA reads as TGCGCCAGCAGCTTGGGGACTAGCGGGCTTTACAATGAGCAGTTCTTC.

Many counts were recorded for this clonotype. This chain uses TRBV28 with TRBJ2-6, with D perhaps being TRBD1 or TRBD2 (5 bases each). From germline, CDR1 is MDHEN and CDR2 SYDVKM. The CDR3 has 17 residues. The germline V and J ends were trimmed by 6 bases and 2 bases, with 17 bases remaining between them. CDR3 region: CASRTRGPFAGANVLTF. The CDR3 DNA sequence: TGTGCCAGCAGAACCCGGGGCCCTTTTGCTGGGGCCAACGTCCTGACTTTC.

This clonotype has a count of ten or more. The chain links TRBV3-1 to TRBJ2-2, with 7 bases matching TRBD1. The trim removed 1 base at V and 5 bases at J, leaving 4 bases unmatched. The CDR3 extends over 15 amino acids. Germline values: CDR1 LGHDT, CDR2 YNNKEL (reference sequence). CDR3 protein: CASSQGDSRTGELFF. In nucleotides, the CDR3 is TGTGCCAGCAGCCAAGGGGACAGCCGGACCGGGGAGCTGTTTTTT.